The T cell receptor beta chain described here comes from a study of T-cell reconstitution after alpha-beta-depleted transplantation in children. Study observations and caveats: When one year had passed after transplant, most T-cell counts and diversity came from newly produced T cells. Several hundred rapidly expanded clones from non-depleted graft cells reportedly supplied alpha-beta T cells about two months post-transplant. Diversity of TCRbeta at day 60 was high in some patients, arising from surviving recipient T cells and thymic progenitors.

Remarks on this clonotype: Its specificity is not known.

A TCRbeta library incorporating unique molecular identifiers was prepared. TCRdb re-analysed the PCR reads in MiXCR, keeping a single row per CDR3 protein. The sample yields hundreds of thousands of distinct CDR3 sequences, 13% seen once. From germline, CDR1 is MNHEY and CDR2 SVGAGI. V dropped 4 bases and J dropped 2 bases, with 12 bases sitting between them. The CDR3 has 14 amino acids. The sequence was collected from a male patient under 18 who had a stem cell transplant for acute myeloid leukemia, so the T cells may come from the graft donor. This specimen consisted of PBMCs, mostly from graft donor cells, obtained 360 days after TCRalphabeta/CD19-depleted stem cell transplant. The rearrangement joins TRBV6-5 to TRBJ2-7, with no clear D. The CDR3 coding sequence is TGTGCCAGCAGTTTTCAAGCAGTGGCCTACGAGCAGTACTTC. Protein: CASSFQAVAYEQYF.